This TCR beta chain was recorded in a study of T cell clonotyping in hematopoietic cell transplantation. Whole-study findings and limits: Higher Inverse Simpson Index values in graft donor and pretransplant recipient predicted broader posttransplant TCR diversity. Recipient TCR diversity dropped after transplant; expanded clonotypes rose from day 30 to 180. Without cell sorting, CD4 versus CD8 contributions remain unresolved.

Only in-frame clones appear in the TCRdb table, and some are missing; sequencing was by immunoSEQ multiplex PCR. The data show some 6,300 clones, with just under 90% seen just once and 5.8% held by the top ten. Recipient blood drawn about 28 days pretransplant and days 30, 100, 180 after. This clone was seen just once. Its target is not known. The clonotype comes from a female patient between 40 and 50 years old who had an allogeneic stem cell transplant from a related donor, so the T cells may come from the graft donor. Some clones in this sample may be carry-over from other donors' samples. The sequenced sample was peripheral blood mononuclear cells, obtained 100 days after allogeneic stem cell transplant.

In DNA, the CDR3 is TGTGCCAGCAGCAAACCCCGGGACGACGAGCAGTACTTC. This translates into CASSKPRDDEQYF. V and J are TRBV11-2 and TRBJ2-7, with D possibly called TRBD1 or TRBD2 (5 bases each). Trimming shortened V by 5 bases and J by 5 bases, and 13 bases separated the two germline ends. Germline-derived CDR1 and CDR2 are SGHAT and FQNNGV. The CDR3 runs to 13 residues.